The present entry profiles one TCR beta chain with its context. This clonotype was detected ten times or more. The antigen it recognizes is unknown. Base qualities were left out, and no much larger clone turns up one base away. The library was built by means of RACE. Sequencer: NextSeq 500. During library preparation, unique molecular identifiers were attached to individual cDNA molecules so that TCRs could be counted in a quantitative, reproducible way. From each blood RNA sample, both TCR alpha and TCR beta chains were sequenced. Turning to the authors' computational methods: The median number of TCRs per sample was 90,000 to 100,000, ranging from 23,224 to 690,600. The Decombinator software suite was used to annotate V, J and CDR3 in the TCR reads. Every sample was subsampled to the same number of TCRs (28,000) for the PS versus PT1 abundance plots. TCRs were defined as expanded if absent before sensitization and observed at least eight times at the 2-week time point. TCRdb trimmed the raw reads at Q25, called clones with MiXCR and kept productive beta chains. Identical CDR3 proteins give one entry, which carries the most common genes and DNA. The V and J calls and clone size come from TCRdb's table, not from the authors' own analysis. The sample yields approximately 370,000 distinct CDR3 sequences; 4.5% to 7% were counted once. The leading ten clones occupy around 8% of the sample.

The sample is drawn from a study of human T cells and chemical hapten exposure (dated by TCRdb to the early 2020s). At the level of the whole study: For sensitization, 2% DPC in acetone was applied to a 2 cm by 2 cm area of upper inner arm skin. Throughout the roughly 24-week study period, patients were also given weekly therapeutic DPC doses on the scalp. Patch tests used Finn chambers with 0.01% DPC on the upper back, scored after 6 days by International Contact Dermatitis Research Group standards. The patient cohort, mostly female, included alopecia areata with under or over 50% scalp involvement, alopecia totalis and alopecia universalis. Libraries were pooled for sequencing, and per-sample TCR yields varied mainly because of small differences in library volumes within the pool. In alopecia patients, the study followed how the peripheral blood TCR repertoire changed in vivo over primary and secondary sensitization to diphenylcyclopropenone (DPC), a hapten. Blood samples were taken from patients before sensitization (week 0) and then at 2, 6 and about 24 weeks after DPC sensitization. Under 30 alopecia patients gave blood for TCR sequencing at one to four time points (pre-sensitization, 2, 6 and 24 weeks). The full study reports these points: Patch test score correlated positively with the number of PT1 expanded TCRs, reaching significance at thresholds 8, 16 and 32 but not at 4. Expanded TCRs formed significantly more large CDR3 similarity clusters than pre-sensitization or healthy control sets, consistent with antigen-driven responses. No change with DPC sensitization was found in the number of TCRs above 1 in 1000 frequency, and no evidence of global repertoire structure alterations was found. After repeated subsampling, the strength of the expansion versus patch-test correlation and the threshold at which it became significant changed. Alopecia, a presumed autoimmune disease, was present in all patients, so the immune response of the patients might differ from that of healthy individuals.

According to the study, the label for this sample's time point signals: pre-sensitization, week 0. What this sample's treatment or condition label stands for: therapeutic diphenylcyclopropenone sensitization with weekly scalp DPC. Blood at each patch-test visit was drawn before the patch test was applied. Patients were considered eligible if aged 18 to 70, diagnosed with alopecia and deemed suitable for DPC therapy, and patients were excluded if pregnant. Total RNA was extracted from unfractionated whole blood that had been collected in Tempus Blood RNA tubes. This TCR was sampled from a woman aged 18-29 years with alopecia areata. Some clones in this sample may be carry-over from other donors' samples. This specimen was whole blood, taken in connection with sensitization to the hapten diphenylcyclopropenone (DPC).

CDR3 region: CASSLGRANTEAFF. The DNA sequence is TGTGCCAGCAGCTTAGGCAGGGCGAACACTGAAGCTTTCTTT. The rearrangement joined TRBV7-2 to TRBJ1-1; the D gene is perhaps TRBD1, from 5 matching bases. V and J lose 1 base and 1 base, and a span of 7 bases separates them. The CDR3 has 14 amino acids, counting the end cysteine and phenylalanine. Just CDR3 DNA is preserved here, 42 bases in frame from base 1. As encoded in the germline V gene, CDR1 is SGHTA while CDR2 is FQGNSA.